Following are 17 T cell receptor beta chains from one sample sequenced in a study of T cells in Graves' hyperthyroidism and ophthalmopathy. Amplification of TCR beta CDR3 regions used RNA as the template. When the TCR CDR3 underwent first-round RT-PCR, the HTBI primer set was used. TCRdb re-called the multiplex PCR reads through MiXCR, storing one row per CDR3 protein. The data hold some 500,000 distinct CDR3 sequences, with about an eighth observed a single time. What was sequenced was blood. The receptors derive from a woman aged 18-35 years with Graves' hyperthyroidism.

The V gene is TRBV19, the J gene TRBJ1-6, with a tentative D call TRBD1 (5 bases). Germline CDR1 LNHDA, CDR2 SQIVND (reference sequence). The CDR3 covers 12 residues. The V gene lost 7 bases and the J gene lost 18 bases, with 19 bases spanning the gap. The CDR3 DNA follows: TGTGCCAGTACCGATGGGGGAAATGTCCCCCACTTT. This translates into CASTDGGNVPHF.

This clonotype turned up a few times. The chain combines TRBV5-6 with TRBJ1-1; D remains ambiguous. V dropped 4 bases and J dropped 6 bases, with 16 bases sitting between them. The CDR3 runs 14 residues. CDR1 SGHDT and CDR2 YYEEEE come from the germline V gene. CDR3 bases: TGTGCCAGCAGCCGGCGCCCCTTCAAACCTGAAGCTTTCTTT. It codes for CASSRRPFKPEAFF.

This clonotype came up many times. This chain joins TRBV19 and TRBJ2-6; D might be TRBD1 (6 bases). This CDR3 is built from 17 residues. V was pared by 5 bases and J by 0 bases, with 14 bases between. The germline V gene encodes CDR1 LNHDA and CDR2 SQIVND (reference sequence). CDR3 DNA: TGTGCCAGTAGTTCCGGGACACTGAGCTCTGGGGCCAACGTCCTGACTTTC. Translated: CASSSGTLSSGANVLTF.

This clonotype was counted ten times or more. The chain uses TRBV12-3 or TRBV12-4 and TRBJ2-7; TRBD1 matches 10 bases. V shed 5 bases and J 4 bases; nucleotides not matched to a gene: 14. This CDR3 has 17 residues. This chain's CDR3 is CASSLIAQDRGGYEQYF. The CDR3 DNA reads as TGTGCCAGCAGTCTTATAGCCCAGGACAGGGGGGGATACGAGCAGTACTTC.

A few counts support this clonotype. J is TRBJ2-1 and V is TRBV28, with a tentative D call TRBD1 (5 bases). The CDR3 runs 15 residues. Trimming removed 8 bases at V and 6 bases at J, with 20 bases between. Germline V gene sequence: CDR1 MDHEN, CDR2 SYDVKM. The CDR3 DNA is TGTGCCAGCCAAGTCCAGGCAGGGCGGCGCAATGAGCAGTTCTTC. Protein sequence: CASQVQAGRRNEQFF.

There are many counts of this clonotype. The V call is TRBV7-9, the J call TRBJ2-7; 14 bases line up with TRBD2. The CDR3 loop spans 16 amino acids. V dropped 5 bases and J dropped 3; count of bases not matched to a gene: 6. Germline V gene data show CDR1 as SEHNR and CDR2 as FQNEAQ (reference sequence). CDR3 in amino acids: CASSLPGTSGGYEQYF. The CDR3 nucleotides are TGTGCCAGCAGCCTCCCCGGGACTAGCGGGGGCTACGAGCAGTACTTC.

This clonotype was picked up many times. The V and J genes are TRBV29-1 and TRBJ2-7, with 10 bases aligning to TRBD1. Germline V gene data show CDR1 as SQVTM and CDR2 as ANQGSEA. Losses at the gene ends were 6 bases for V and 6 bases for J; bases not matched to a gene: 11. The CDR3 is made up of 14 amino acids. The CDR3 DNA is TGCAGCGTGCGGACAGGGGGAGTGAATACCGAGCAGTACTTC. Translating it yields CSVRTGGVNTEQYF.

This clonotype was recorded at least ten times. This chain uses TRBV3-1 with TRBJ1-1, with D possibly being TRBD1 (6 bases). The V gene's germline CDR1 is LGHDT and CDR2 YNNKEL (reference sequence). This CDR3 has 16 residues. V dropped 4 bases and J dropped 4 bases, with 19 bases sitting between them. CDR3 nucleotides: TGTGCCAGCAGCCCGGCCCTACAGGGACTAGGCACTGAAGCTTTCTTT. Its translation is CASSPALQGLGTEAFF.

There are many counts of this clonotype. The V call is TRBV3-1, the J call TRBJ1-5; tentative D call: TRBD1 (6 bases). The ends were cut back, 2 bases at V and 6 bases at J, with 11 bases in the middle. The CDR3 has 14 amino acids. CDR1 and CDR2 (germline): LGHDT, YNNKEL (reference sequence). This chain's CDR3 is CASSQLQGSQPQHF. DNA of the CDR3: TGTGCCAGCAGCCAATTACAGGGTAGTCAGCCCCAGCATTTT.

Ten or more counts support this clonotype. The chain couples TRBV6-1 to TRBJ2-5; 7 bases are a match to TRBD2. The CDR3 consists of 15 residues. Germline V lookup: CDR1 MNHNS, CDR2 SASEGT. V shed 5 bases, J shed 2 bases, and the junction held 8 bases outside the gene matches. The CDR3 bases are TGTGCCAGCAGTAAGAGCGGGATCAAACAAGAGACCCAGTACTTC. Translated: CASSKSGIKQETQYF.

This clonotype was picked up many times. The gene calls are TRBV12-3 or TRBV12-4 and TRBJ2-1, with 11 bases aligning to TRBD2. CDR3 length equals 16 residues. V lost 6 bases to trimming and J lost 8 bases; unmatched junction nucleotides: 12. The CDR3 spells CASSPSGRPFTYEQFF. The CDR3 DNA sequence: TGTGCCAGCAGCCCTAGCGGGAGGCCCTTCACTTATGAGCAGTTCTTC.

In this sample, this clonotype turned up a few times. The CDR3 sequence is CAISGQGSGNTIYF. The CDR3 nucleotides read TGTGCCATCAGTGGACAGGGCTCTGGAAACACCATATATTTT. The genes are TRBV10-3 and TRBJ1-3; TRBD1 aligns across 7 bases. The CDR3 runs 14 residues. Germline CDR1 reads ENHRY; CDR2 reads SYGVKD. The V gene end was trimmed by 4 bases and the J gene end by 0 bases; junction bases not matched to a gene: 0.

This clonotype was observed many times. The J gene is TRBJ1-1, the V gene TRBV6-5; 7 positions agree with TRBD1. The germline V gene encodes CDR1 MNHEY and CDR2 SVGAGI. The CDR3 has 15 residues. V was pared by 0 bases and J by 10 bases, with 11 bases of the junction left unmatched. CDR3 amino acids: CASSYSPTGQKGAFF. The CDR3 coding sequence is TGTGCCAGCAGTTACTCCCCGACAGGGCAGAAGGGAGCTTTCTTT.

This clonotype was observed many times. The J gene is TRBJ1-5, the V gene TRBV18; no clear D gene. With 3 bases removed from V and 5 bases from J, the gap between germline ends came to 11 bases. CDR1 is KGHSH, CDR2 LQKENI, per germline. CDR3 length equals 14 residues. In DNA, the CDR3 is TGTGCCAGCTCACCTTTGACGGATCATCAGCCCCAGCATTTT. Translating gives CASSPLTDHQPQHF.

About this clonotype: This could be a read error, since a much larger clone is one nucleotide away. The rearrangement links TRBV11-3 to TRBJ2-5; TRBD2 agrees at 10 bases. The CDR3 has 17 residues. CDR1 is SGHNT and CDR2 is YENEEA in the germline V gene. V shed 1 base and J 9 bases; nucleotides not matched to a gene: 14. The CDR3 bases are TGTGCCAGCAGCTTAGGGGGGTCTAGCGGGAGCGGGGAGGCCCAGTACTTC. This gives the protein CASSLGGSSGSGEAQYF. Looking up the rest from reference TRBV11-3 and TRBJ2-5 gives the full variable domain: EAGVVQSPRYKIIEKKQPVAFWCNPISGHNTLYWYLQNLGQGPELLIRYENEEAVDDSQLPKDRFSAERLKGVDSTLKIQPAELGDSAVYLCASSLGGSSGSGEAQYFGPGTRLLVL.

This clonotype has ten or more counts. This sequence joins TRBV2 and TRBJ2-3; TRBD2 might be the D (5 bases). Deletions cut 2 bases from V and 2 bases from J, with 14 bases between. The CDR3 contains 16 residues. Germline V gene sequence: CDR1 SNHLY, CDR2 FYNNEI. CDR3 amino acids: CASSETRVHTTDTQYF. Written as DNA, the CDR3 is TGTGCCAGCAGTGAAACGAGGGTTCATACCACAGATACGCAGTATTTT.

Comment on this clonotype: Possible read error: a much larger clone is one base away. The J gene is TRBJ1-1, the V gene TRBV7-9; 8 nucleotides agree with TRBD1. The junction had 8 bases not matched to a gene; V was cut back by 5 bases and J by 3 bases. The germline gives CDR1 SEHNR, CDR2 FQNEAQ (reference sequence). The CDR3 is 15 residues long. The CDR3 DNA reads as TGTGCCAGCAGCCCTGGACAGGGCTGGGACACTGAAGCTTTCTTT. Its protein is CASSPGQGWDTEAFF.